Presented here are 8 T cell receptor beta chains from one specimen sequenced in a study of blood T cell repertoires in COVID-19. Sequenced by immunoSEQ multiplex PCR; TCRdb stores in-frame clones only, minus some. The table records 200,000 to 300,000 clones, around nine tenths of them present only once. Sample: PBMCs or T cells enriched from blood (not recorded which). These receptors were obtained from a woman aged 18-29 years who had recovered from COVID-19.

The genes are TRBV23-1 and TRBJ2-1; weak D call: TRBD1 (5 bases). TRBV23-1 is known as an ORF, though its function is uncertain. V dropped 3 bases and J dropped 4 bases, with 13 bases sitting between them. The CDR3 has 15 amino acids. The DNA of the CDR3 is TGCGCCAGCAGTCAGACAGCGCTCGGGTACAATGAGCAGTTCTTC. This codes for CASSQTALGYNEQFF.

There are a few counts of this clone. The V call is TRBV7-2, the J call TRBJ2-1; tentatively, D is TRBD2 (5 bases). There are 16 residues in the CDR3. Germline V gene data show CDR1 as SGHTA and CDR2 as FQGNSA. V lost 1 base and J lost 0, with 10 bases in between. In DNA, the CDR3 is TGTGCCAGCAGCTTAGGTCCGGGGAACTCCTACAATGAGCAGTTCTTC. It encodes CASSLGPGNSYNEQFF.

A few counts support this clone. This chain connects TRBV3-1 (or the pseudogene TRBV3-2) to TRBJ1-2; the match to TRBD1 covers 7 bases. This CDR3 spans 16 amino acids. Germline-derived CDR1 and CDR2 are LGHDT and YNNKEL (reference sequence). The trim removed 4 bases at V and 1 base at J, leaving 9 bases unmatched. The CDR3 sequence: CASSRDRDFGNYGYTF. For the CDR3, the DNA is TGTGCCAGCAGCCGAGACAGGGATTTCGGTAACTATGGCTACACCTTC.

The CDR3 sequence: CSVDRVETQYF. For the CDR3, the DNA is TGCAGCGTTGACAGGGTTGAGACCCAGTACTTC. The chain joins TRBV29-1 to TRBJ2-5, with D tentatively TRBD1 (5 bases). Trimming removed 3 bases at V and 5 bases at J, with 7 bases between. CDR1 SQVTM and CDR2 ANQGSEA come from the germline V gene. This CDR3 spans 11 amino acids.

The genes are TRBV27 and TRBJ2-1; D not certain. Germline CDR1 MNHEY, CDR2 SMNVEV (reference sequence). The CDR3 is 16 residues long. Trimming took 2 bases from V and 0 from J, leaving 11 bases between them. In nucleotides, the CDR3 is TGTGCCAGCAGTTTAAGTCCGAGGAGCTCCTACAATGAGCAGTTCTTC. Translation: CASSLSPRSSYNEQFF.

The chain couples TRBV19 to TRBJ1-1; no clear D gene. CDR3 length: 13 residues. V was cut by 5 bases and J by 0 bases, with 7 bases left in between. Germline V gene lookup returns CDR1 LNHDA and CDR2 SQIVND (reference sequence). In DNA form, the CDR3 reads TGTGCCAGTAGTGAGCCGATGAACACTGAAGCTTTCTTT. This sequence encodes CASSEPMNTEAFF. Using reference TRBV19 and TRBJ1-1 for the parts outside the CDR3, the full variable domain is DGGITQSPKYLFRKEGQNVTLSCEQNLNHDAMYWYRQDPGQGLRLIYYSQIVNDFQKGDIAEGYSVSREKKESFPLTVTSAQKNPTAFYLCASSEPMNTEAFFGQGTRLTVV.

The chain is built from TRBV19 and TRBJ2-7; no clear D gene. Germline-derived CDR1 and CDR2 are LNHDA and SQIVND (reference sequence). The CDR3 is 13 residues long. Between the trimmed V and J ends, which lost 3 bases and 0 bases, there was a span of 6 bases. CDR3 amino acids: CASSIKSSYEQYF. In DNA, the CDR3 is TGTGCCAGTAGTATTAAGAGCTCCTACGAGCAGTACTTC.

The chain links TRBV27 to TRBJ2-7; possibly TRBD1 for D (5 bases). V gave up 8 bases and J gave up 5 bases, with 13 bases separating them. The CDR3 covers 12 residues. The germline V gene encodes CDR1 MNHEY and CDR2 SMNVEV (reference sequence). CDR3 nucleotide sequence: TGTGCCAGCGGCAGGGATATCCACGAGCAGTACTTC. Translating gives CASGRDIHEQYF.